The 3 T cell receptor beta chains in this list originate from one sample, sequenced in a study of T-cell reconstitution after alpha-beta-depleted transplantation in children. Library preparation (for TCRbeta) was performed with unique molecular identifiers. TCRdb re-analysed the PCR reads in MiXCR, keeping a single row per CDR3 protein. Among about 600,000 distinct CDR3 sequences listed, roughly 10% were seen once. The sample consisted of PBMCs from the stem cell graft donor, taken from the stem cell graft. The source is a human donor who donated a stem cell graft to a child with acute myeloid leukemia.

The rearrangement joins TRBV14 to TRBJ1-3; D unresolved. The CDR3 extends over 15 amino acids. Between the trimmed V and J ends, which lost 2 bases and 1 base, there was a span of 9 bases. Germline CDR1 and CDR2: SGHDN and FVKESK. The CDR3 sequence: CASSQKAGSGNTIYF. The DNA for the CDR3 is TGTGCCAGCAGCCAAAAGGCCGGGTCTGGAAACACCATATATTTT.

This clonotype was seen many times. This chain joins TRBV27 and TRBJ2-7; D may be TRBD1 or TRBD2 (6 bases each). The CDR3 runs 15 residues. The V end was cut by 4 bases, the J end by 2 bases, with 15 bases between. CDR1 is MNHEY, CDR2 SMNVEV, per germline (reference sequence). CDR3 DNA sequence: TGTGCCAGCAGTTCCCTTTACAGGGAGGCCTACGAGCAGTACTTC. It encodes CASSSLYREAYEQYF.

At least ten counts were recorded for this clonotype. At one end the junction does not follow the germline gene, possibly because of a read error. This chain uses TRBV7-7 with TRBJ2-5, with TRBD1 as a possible D gene (6 bases). The CDR3 has 16 residues. Germline assignment: CDR1 SSHAT and CDR2 FNYEAQ (reference sequence). The CDR3 loop reads CASSSHFPTGSETQYF. The CDR3 bases are TGTGCTAGCAGCTCGCACTTCCCTACAGGGTCAGAGACCCAGTACTTC.